The clone carrying this TCR beta chain was detected only a few times. Its antigen remains unidentified. A read error may produce the germline difference seen at one junction end. Germline loops: CDR1 SSHAT, CDR2 FNYEAQ (reference sequence). The CDR3 loop spans 16 amino acids. This entry belongs to a study of cytomegalovirus exposure and HLA in healthy donors. General study results and limits: Further analysis, carried out later, found HLA-associated TCR beta chains more clonally expanded than equally common other chains. Reportedly, fewer N-insertions than the roughly 700-donor mean appeared in an Asian-associated ancestry cluster in a later analysis. What TCR beta sequences reportedly achieved was accurate prediction of HLA-A and HLA-B alleles in most subjects.

Use of 60 Vbeta and 13 Jbeta primers characterized the PCR. Only in-frame clones appear in the TCRdb table, and some are missing; sequencing was by immunoSEQ multiplex PCR. The sample lists about 180,000 clones, roughly three quarters occurring once. Specimen: PBMCs. The rearrangement joins TRBV7-7 to TRBJ2-5; 7 bases are a match to TRBD1. The source of this sequence is a woman between 50 and 59 years old in good health and CMV-seropositive. For the CDR3, the DNA is TGTGCTAGCAGCCCAGGGGGTTTGAGCATGGACGAGACCCAGTACTTC. It is translated as CASSPGGLSMDETQYF.